Below, 3 T cell receptor beta chains from the same sample are listed, as sequenced in a study of PD-1 blockade in mismatch repair-deficient tumors. This table comes from immunoSEQ multiplex PCR, and its TCRdb copy is limited to in-frame clones, with some not included. The data contain under 150,000 clones, roughly 90% of them singletons. The specimen was peripheral blood, collected approximately 73 weeks after starting pembrolizumab. These receptors all stem from an adult with mismatch repair-deficient cancer.

The CDR3 is CASSQDGGDIQYF. CDR3 DNA: TGCGCCAGCAGCCAAGACGGGGGGGACATTCAGTACTTC. The J gene is TRBJ2-4, the V gene TRBV4-3; 8 positions match TRBD2. CDR1 is LGHNA, CDR2 YSLEER, per germline. CDR3 size: 13 residues. Germline trimming cut 0 bases from V and 8 bases from J; bases unmatched to any gene: 0.

The rearrangement joins TRBV28 to TRBJ1-1; 9 positions match TRBD1. The ends lost 7 bases at V and 3 bases at J; junction bases unmatched: 6. Germline lookup yields CDR1 MDHEN and CDR2 SYDVKM. This CDR3 contains 14 residues. CDR3 amino acids: CASTDGTGHTEAFF. The CDR3 DNA sequence: TGTGCCAGCACCGACGGGACAGGGCACACTGAAGCTTTCTTT.

The chain has TRBV27 and TRBJ2-7; possibly TRBD2 for D (6 bases). The CDR3 runs 15 residues. Trimming removed 4 bases from V and 6 bases from J, with 19 bases in between. Germline lookup yields CDR1 MNHEY and CDR2 SMNVEV (reference sequence). CDR3: CASSYQVGGNGEQYF. DNA of the CDR3: TGTGCCAGCAGTTACCAGGTGGGGGGTAATGGCGAGCAGTACTTC.